The sequence of this T cell receptor beta chain was determined in a study of radiotherapy plus CTLA-4 blockade in lung cancer. Note on this clone: Its antigen is unidentified.

This CDR3 has 15 residues. Trimming took 0 bases from V and 4 from J, leaving 9 bases between them. The V gene's germline CDR1 is SGHTA and CDR2 FQGNSA. Study results and caveats: In blood, after radiotherapy plus ipilimumab, tumor-derived TCR clones expanded.

Enrolled patients, whose metastatic non-small-cell lung cancer was chemo-refractory, received focal radiation plus CTLA-4 blockade with ipilimumab. Some clones are missing from TCRdb's copy, which holds only in-frame ones; the method was immunoSEQ multiplex PCR. Altogether tens of thousands of clones are present, over 70% being singletons, with the ten largest covering 3% to 4.5%. V is TRBV7-2 and J is TRBJ2-2, with D uncertain. Here the sequenced sample was peripheral blood, taken from a patient treated with radiotherapy plus ipilimumab. This TCR was recovered from a human donor with non-small cell lung cancer who had a partial response to radiotherapy plus ipilimumab. Some clones in this sample may be carry-over from other donors' samples. The CDR3 region is CASSLASLSTGELFF. CDR3 coding DNA: TGTGCCAGCAGCTTAGCTAGCCTGAGCACCGGGGAGCTGTTTTTT.